This is a list of T cell receptor beta chains from one sample in a study of cytotoxic CD8 clonotypes in ibrutinib-treated CLL. Only in-frame clones appear in the TCRdb table, and some are missing; sequencing was by immunoSEQ multiplex PCR. The sample has 150,000 to 200,000 clones, approximately 90% seen once; the top ten hold roughly 3%. Sequencing used PBMCs, obtained at disease progression, from a patient treated with ibrutinib. Receptors were obtained from a human donor with chronic lymphocytic leukemia. Both conserved end residues are part of each CDR3. The D gene is left open where the match is weak. The size of a clone is reported for some rows only, either as once, few or many, or as a class for expanded clones.

. TRBJ1-1 . TRBV4-2 CASSQVPDYTEAFF TGTGCCAGCAGCCAGGTTCCAGATTACACTGAAGCTTTCTTT
TRBD2 TRBJ2-5 . TRBV2 CASRTSGSETQYF TGTGCCAGCAGGACTAGCGGGAGTGAGACCCAGTACTTC
TRBD1 TRBJ1-2 . TRBV28 CASRTGIVYGYTF TGTGCCAGCAGGACAGGGATCGTCTATGGCTACACCTTC
. TRBJ1-4 . TRBV6-5 CASSAPLNEKLFF TGTGCCAGCAGTGCCCCGCTTAATGAAAAACTGTTTTTT
. TRBJ1-3 . TRBV7-9 CASSSSSFLVSGNTIYF TGTGCCAGCAGCTCGAGTAGCTTCTTGGTCTCTGGAAACACCATATATTTT
. TRBJ2-3 few TRBV5-4 CASSRRGGQGASDTQYF TGTGCCAGCAGCCGCAGGGGGGGGCAGGGGGCGTCAGATACGCAGTATTTT
TRBD1 TRBJ2-7 . TRBV5-4 CASRQGALPLLF TGTGCCAGCAGGCAGGGGGCTTTACCGCTTCTCTTC
. TRBJ1-1 many TRBV10-3 CAISERTEAFF TGTGCCATCAGTGAAAGGACTGAAGCTTTCTTT
. TRBJ2-6 . TRBV28 CASSSRLGGAPGANVLTF TGTGCCAGCAGTTCCCGCCTCGGGGGAGCCCCTGGGGCCAACGTCCTGACTTTC
TRBD1 TRBJ2-7 many TRBV11-2 CASSLVDPGQGADEQYF TGTGCCAGCAGCTTAGTGGACCCGGGACAGGGAGCAGATGAGCAGTACTTC
TRBD1 TRBJ1-2 . TRBV7-8 CASSPGQGRYGYTF TGTGCCAGCAGCCCGGGACAGGGGCGCTATGGCTACACCTTC
. TRBJ1-2 . TRBV19 CASSSTRTSRYTF TGTGCCAGTAGTTCGACTCGAACCTCACGCTACACCTTC